This T cell receptor (beta chain) originates from a study of human T cells and chemical hapten exposure. About the study: Small discrepancies in pooled library volume mainly accounted for the varying TCR yields per sample. Regarding the study as a whole: Sensitizing to DPC left TCRs with a frequency above 1 in 1000 unaltered.

As to this clonotype: Its matching antigen is unknown.

As to time point: patch test 2, 6 weeks after DPC sensitization. Described treatment: therapeutic diphenylcyclopropenone sensitization with weekly scalp DPC. Donors, patients with alopecia ranging from 18 to 70 years old and judged suitable for DPC, provided samples. Via MiXCR, TCRdb re-called the RACE reads, giving one row per CDR3 protein. The sample consists of 350,000 to 400,000 distinct CDR3 sequences, just under 6.5% of them appearing once. Losses at the gene ends were 7 bases for V and 7 bases for J; bases not matched to a gene: 9. The CDR3 totals 14 residues. This sequence was found in a woman between 18 and 30 years old with alopecia areata. Some clones in this sample may be carry-over from other donors' samples. The chain has TRBV12-3 or TRBV12-4 and TRBJ1-2, with 10 bases lining up with TRBD1. The input for sequencing was whole blood, taken in connection with sensitization to the hapten diphenylcyclopropenone (DPC). CDR3 in amino acids: CASTGTGVLLGYTF. The CDR3 DNA reads TGTGCCAGCACCGGGACAGGGGTGCTGCTTGGCTACACCTTC.